A single sample is the source of the 18 T cell receptor beta chains below, sequenced in a study of T cell repertoires in cytomegalovirus infection. Each CDR3 protein gets one entry after TCRdb re-called the reads with MiXCR. The sample records fewer than 950,000 distinct CDR3 sequences, 32% being singletons. The antigens of these receptors remain unknown. The sequencing used cultured CD8+ T cells from PBMCs, collected from culture after CMV antigen stimulation. Receptor source: a human donor in good health (CMV status not recorded). Some clones in this sample may be carry-over from other donors' samples.

This chain joins TRBV11-2 and TRBJ2-4; 14 nucleotides line up with TRBD2. The trim removed 3 bases at V and 6 bases at J, leaving 1 base unmatched. Germline CDR1 reads SGHAT; CDR2 reads FQNNGV. The CDR3 is 15 amino acids. CDR3 nucleotide sequence: TGTGCCAGCAGCTTCGGACTAGCGGGGGGAAACATTCAGTACTTC. Its protein is CASSFGLAGGNIQYF.

This clonotype turned up a few times. The chain carries TRBV15 and TRBJ2-5, with 7 bases lining up with TRBD1. The CDR3 runs to 17 residues. Germline trimming cut 0 bases from V and 1 base from J; bases unmatched to any gene: 8. CDR1 LNHNV and CDR2 YYDKDF come from the germline V gene (reference sequence). The CDR3 sequence: CATSRERTGLTQETQYF. In DNA form, the CDR3 reads TGTGCCACCAGCAGAGAGCGGACAGGACTTACCCAAGAGACCCAGTACTTC.

This clonotype has only a few counts. This chain uses TRBV6-6 with TRBJ1-5; D perhaps matches TRBD1 (5 bases). Germline V gene sequence: CDR1 MNHNY, CDR2 SVGAGI (reference sequence). This CDR3 is 15 amino acids long. V was cut by 6 bases and J by 5 bases, with 17 bases left in between. The CDR3 loop is CASRSRVWQDQPQHF. DNA for the CDR3: TGTGCCAGCAGGTCCAGGGTTTGGCAGGATCAGCCCCAGCATTTT.

The table lists this clonotype with many counts. The chain has TRBV7-3 and TRBJ2-1; 9 bases are shared with TRBD2. Germline V gives CDR1 SGHTA, CDR2 FQGTGA. The CDR3 extends over 16 amino acids. The J segment lost 2 bases and the V segment lost 2 bases, leaving 4 bases of the junction unmatched. CDR3 sequence: CASSLVGGGAYNEQFF. CDR3 in DNA: TGTGCCAGCAGCTTAGTTGGCGGGGGGGCCTACAATGAGCAGTTCTTC. Variable domain in full (rest from reference TRBV7-3 and TRBJ2-1): GAGVSQTPSNKVTEKGKYVELRCDPISGHTALYWYRQSLGQGPEFLIYFQGTGAADDSGLPNDRFFAVRPEGSVSTLKIQRTERGDSAVYLCASSLVGGGAYNEQFFGPGTRLTVL.

The chain joins TRBV11-3 to TRBJ2-1; TRBD2 matches 13 bases. With 4 bases clipped from V and 6 bases from J, the junction kept 3 bases outside the gene matches. The CDR3 is 15 amino acids. From germline, CDR1 is SGHNT and CDR2 YENEEA. Here the CDR3 reads CASSSWTSGGNEQFF. The CDR3, as DNA: TGTGCCAGCAGCTCCTGGACTAGCGGGGGCAATGAGCAGTTCTTC.

In its sample, this clonotype was seen a few times. The rearrangement links TRBV14 to TRBJ2-6, with 7 nucleotides matching TRBD1. V lost 4 bases to trimming and J lost 5 bases; unmatched junction nucleotides: 8. Germline V gene lookup returns CDR1 SGHDN and CDR2 FVKESK. This CDR3 spans 16 amino acids. The CDR3 is CASSPPRGIRANVLTF. The CDR3 DNA reads as TGTGCCAGCAGCCCCCCCAGGGGGATACGGGCCAACGTCCTGACTTTC.

The rearrangement joins TRBV18 to TRBJ2-3; 11 nucleotides agree with TRBD2. Trimming cost V 4 bases and J 4 bases; bases outside gene matches: 10. The germline V gene encodes CDR1 KGHSH and CDR2 LQKENI. The CDR3 consists of 17 residues. The CDR3 sequence is CASSQPGLAVSADTQYF. The CDR3 nucleotides read TGTGCCAGCTCACAGCCGGGACTAGCGGTCTCTGCAGATACGCAGTATTTT.

This chain connects TRBV2 to TRBJ2-7, with 10 bases aligning to TRBD1. This CDR3 contains 12 residues. The germline V gene has CDR1 SNHLY and CDR2 FYNNEI. Trimming cost V 7 bases and J 7 bases; bases outside gene matches: 4. CDR3 region: CASTEDRGEQYV. CDR3 sequence (DNA): TGTGCCAGCACTGAGGACAGGGGGGAGCAGTACGTC.

This chain links TRBV7-2 with TRBJ1-6; D unclear. Germline CDR1 reads SGHTA; CDR2 reads FQGNSA. The V end lost 4 bases, the J end lost 9 bases, and 4 bases lay between the germline ends. This CDR3 is built from 11 residues. CDR3 sequence (DNA): TGTGCCAGCAGCTCACGTTCACCCCTCCACTTT. Translated: CASSSRSPLHF. Using reference TRBV7-2 and TRBJ1-6 for the parts outside the CDR3, the full variable domain is GAGVSQSPSNKVTEKGKDVELRCDPISGHTALYWYRQSLGQGLEFLIYFQGNSAPDKSGLPSDRFSAERTGGSVSTLTIQRTQQEDSAVYLCASSSRSPLHFGNGTRLTVT.

This chain links TRBV6-2 or TRBV6-3 with TRBJ2-7; D gene unclear. CDR3 length: 13 residues. Trimming left V 5 bases short and J 6 bases short, with 14 bases between. Germline V gene data show CDR1 as MNHEY and CDR2 as SVGEGT. The CDR3, as DNA: TGTGCCAGCAGTATAACCCTACAGCGCGAGCAGTACGTC. Its protein product is CASSITLQREQYV.

This clonotype was observed a few times. The chain has TRBV7-2 and TRBJ1-1, with D perhaps matching TRBD1 (5 bases). CDR1 and CDR2 (germline): SGHTA, FQGNSA. The CDR3 length is 14 residues. The ends were cut back, 3 bases at V and 1 base at J, with 9 bases in the middle. CDR3 DNA sequence: TGTGCCAGCAGCTTTCAGACAGCGAACACTGAAGCTTTCTTT. Amino acids: CASSFQTANTEAFF.

This chain links TRBV12-3 or TRBV12-4 with TRBJ2-3; 7 bases line up with TRBD1. This CDR3 contains 15 residues. V trimming: 5 bases; J trimming: 2 bases; junction bases outside the gene matches: 7. For the CDR3, the DNA is TGTGCCAGCAGTCCTACAGGGGCGCACACAGATACGCAGTATTTT. Its translation is CASSPTGAHTDTQYF.

The chain combines TRBV2 with TRBJ1-2; 10 nucleotides align to TRBD1. Germline CDR1 is SNHLY and CDR2 is FYNNEI. V lost 7 bases to trimming and J lost 14 bases; unmatched junction nucleotides: 4. The CDR3 runs to 10 residues. The CDR3 loop is CASNGQGGTF. In nucleotides, the CDR3 is TGTGCCAGCAACGGACAGGGGGGGACCTTC.

This chain connects TRBV12-3 or TRBV12-4 to TRBJ1-2, with TRBD1 matching over 8 bases. V shed 6 bases, J shed 8 bases, and the junction held 14 bases outside the gene matches. The CDR3 has 15 residues. The CDR3 DNA reads TGTGCCAGCAGCCCAATCGGGACAGGACTGTACGGCTACACCTTC. It encodes CASSPIGTGLYGYTF.

The chain couples TRBV7-9 to TRBJ2-3; D might be TRBD1 (6 bases). V gave up 2 bases and J gave up 4 bases, with 16 bases separating them. CDR1 SEHNR and CDR2 FQNEAQ come from the germline V gene (reference sequence). The CDR3 consists of 16 residues. The CDR3 is CASSLLRTVNPDTQYF. DNA of the CDR3: TGTGCCAGCAGCTTATTGAGGACAGTAAACCCAGATACGCAGTATTTT.

This clonotype was seen a handful of times. The chain uses TRBV4-1 and TRBJ1-2; 9 bases align to TRBD1. The trim removed 2 bases at V and 5 bases at J, leaving 15 bases unmatched. The CDR3 loop spans 18 amino acids. CDR1 is MGHRA and CDR2 is YSYEKL in the germline V gene. This CDR3 is CASSQIMNGDRDLYGYTF. CDR3 in DNA: TGCGCCAGCAGCCAAATTATGAATGGGGACAGGGACCTGTATGGCTACACCTTC.

This sequence joins TRBV7-9 and TRBJ2-3; D is ambiguous. There are 16 residues in the CDR3. Trimming cost V 3 bases and J 4 bases, with 17 bases left between them. CDR1 is SEHNR and CDR2 is FQNEAQ in the germline V gene (reference sequence). DNA for the CDR3: TGTGCCAGCAGCTTGGGCCACGAACCAAACCCAGATACGCAGTATTTT. Amino acids: CASSLGHEPNPDTQYF.

Only a few counts were recorded for this clonotype. V gene TRBV11-2 combines with J gene TRBJ2-1; D call uncertain. V was shortened by 5 bases and J by 5 bases, with 22 bases between the two germline ends. The CDR3 length is 17 residues. Germline assignment: CDR1 SGHAT and CDR2 FQNNGV. The chain's CDR3 is CASSPIVLTPLHNEQFF. CDR3 bases: TGTGCCAGCAGCCCCATAGTCCTTACGCCCCTCCACAATGAGCAGTTCTTC.